One and the same sample provided the 23 T cell receptor beta chains below, sequenced in a study of identical twins. In TCRdb, the 5' RACE reads were re-called with MiXCR into one record per CDR3 protein. The sample lists some 240,000 distinct CDR3 sequences, around 8.3% occurring once. The sample was also reused in another study, on yellow fever vaccine responses in identical twins.

Sample: CD8+ T cells sorted from blood. The receptors come from a woman in her late teens or twenties in good health.

This clonotype has a handful of counts. This chain's CDR3 is CASSRGPGGDYEQYF. Here the CDR3 DNA reads TGTGCCAGCAGCCGGGGCCCTGGAGGGGACTACGAGCAGTACTTC. The chain is built from TRBV14 and TRBJ2-7; TRBD2 might be the D (6 bases). Germline-derived CDR1 and CDR2 are SGHDN and FVKESK. The length of the CDR3 is 15 residues. V was shortened by 4 bases and J by 3 bases, with 16 bases between the two germline ends.

The V call is TRBV4-3, the J call TRBJ2-2; TRBD2 agrees at 13 bases. Trimming at V came to 0 bases and at J to 1 base, leaving 5 bases not matched to a gene. The length of the CDR3 is 19 residues. The V gene's germline CDR1 is LGHNA and CDR2 YSLEER. This CDR3 is CASSQDTSGRAGNTGELFF. CDR3 DNA: TGCGCCAGCAGCCAAGATACTAGCGGGAGGGCCGGGAACACCGGGGAGCTGTTTTTT.

Only a few counts were recorded for this clonotype. The V call is TRBV12-3 or TRBV12-4, the J call TRBJ2-7, with 7 bases fitting TRBD1. After removal of 5 bases from V and 12 bases from J, the junction contained 7 bases not matched to a gene. This CDR3 has 11 amino acids. For the CDR3, the DNA is TGTGCCAGCAGTACGACAGGGAAAAGGTACTTC. This codes for CASSTTGKRYF.

Ten or more counts support this clonotype. This chain links TRBV12-3 or TRBV12-4 with TRBJ2-7; unclear D gene. The ends were cut back, 5 bases at V and 3 bases at J, with 8 bases in the middle. The CDR3 extends over 12 amino acids. In nucleotides, the CDR3 is TGTGCCAGCAGTCAAGCGAGCTACGAGCAGTACTTC. Translating gives CASSQASYEQYF.

V usage is TRBV10-3 and J usage is TRBJ2-7, with 7 bases lining up with TRBD1. This CDR3 has 14 residues. With 6 bases clipped from V and 0 bases from J, the junction kept 5 bases outside the gene matches. Germline CDR1 reads ENHRY; CDR2 reads SYGVKD. CDR3 residues: CAIRGTEASYEQYF. The CDR3 DNA is TGTGCCATCAGAGGGACAGAGGCCTCCTACGAGCAGTACTTC.

Ten or more counts support this clonotype. The chain couples TRBV7-9 to TRBJ2-7, with D perhaps given as TRBD1 or TRBD2 (5 bases each). CDR1 and CDR2 (germline): SEHNR, FQNEAQ (reference sequence). The V gene lost 4 bases and the J gene lost 2 bases, with 12 bases spanning the gap. The CDR3 is 14 residues long. The DNA for the CDR3 is TGTGCCAGCAGCTCACGGGACGGCCCCTACGAGCAGTACTTC. This encodes CASSSRDGPYEQYF.

V usage is TRBV7-9 and J usage is TRBJ2-1; D is unresolved. The V and J ends lost 5 bases and 9 bases respectively, with 17 bases between them. The CDR3 contains 14 residues. CDR1 and CDR2 from the germline V gene are SEHNR and FQNEAQ (reference sequence). DNA for the CDR3: TGTGCCAGCAGCCTACTCGACCAACCCGGTGAGCAGTTCTTC. This sequence encodes CASSLLDQPGEQFF.

The sample holds many counts of this clonotype. The rearrangement uses TRBV24-1 and TRBJ2-1, with D maybe TRBD1 (6 bases). CDR3 size: 16 residues. Germline V CDR1 and CDR2: KGHDR, SFDVKD. V lost 5 bases and J 2 bases, leaving 15 bases between the germline ends. The CDR3 loop reads CATSVFRGIPYNEQFF. The CDR3 DNA is TGTGCCACCAGTGTTTTCAGGGGAATACCCTACAATGAGCAGTTCTTC.

V gene TRBV6-1 combines with J gene TRBJ2-6; possible D gene TRBD1, 6 bases. The CDR3 has 16 amino acids. Germline V gene sequence: CDR1 MNHNS, CDR2 SASEGT. The V gene lost 3 bases and the J gene lost 1 base, with 10 bases spanning the gap. As DNA, the CDR3 is TGTGCCAGCAGTGACCAAGGGGGTTCTGGGGCCAACGTCCTGACTTTC. This encodes CASSDQGGSGANVLTF.

A few counts support this clonotype. J is TRBJ2-5 and V is TRBV15; the D is unclear. Deletions cut 0 bases from V and 5 bases from J, with 1 base between. This CDR3 has 11 residues. In germline, CDR1 is LNHNV, CDR2 YYDKDF (reference sequence). CDR3 sequence reads: CATSREETQYF. The CDR3 DNA reads TGTGCCACCAGCAGAGAGGAGACCCAGTACTTC.

This clonotype was picked up a small number of times. Since no conserved phenylalanine or tryptophan closes the CDR3, a read error is the likely cause. Because the CDR3's place on the DNA is in doubt, the DNA is left out and the CDR3 is given as listed by TCRdb. This chain links TRBV2 with TRBJ2-5. CDR1 SNHLY and CDR2 FYNNEI come from the germline V gene. Counting both end residues, the CDR3 totals 12 amino acids. The CDR3 here is CASSEAREGQEL.

This clonotype came up many times. The chain is built from TRBV29-1 and TRBJ1-1; TRBD1 agrees at 8 bases. There are 19 residues in the CDR3. Unmatched junction bases numbered 18, after V lost 3 bases and J lost 0 bases. Per the germline V gene, CDR1 is SQVTM and CDR2 is ANQGSEA. The CDR3 region is CSVEVGVSGTGPMNTEAFF. CDR3 DNA sequence: TGCAGCGTTGAGGTCGGAGTATCTGGGACAGGCCCCATGAACACTGAAGCTTTCTTT.

This clonotype was counted a few times. The V call is TRBV5-1, the J call TRBJ1-1; 8 bases line up with TRBD1. Trimming at V came to 0 bases and at J to 7 bases, leaving 5 bases not matched to a gene. This CDR3 is 14 amino acids long. From germline, CDR1 is SGHRS and CDR2 YFSETQ. CDR3 sequence: CASSLGDRTFEAFF. CDR3 DNA: TGCGCCAGCAGCTTGGGGGACAGGACCTTTGAAGCTTTCTTT. Full variable domain (remainder filled in from reference TRBV5-1 and TRBJ1-1): KAGVTQTPRYLIKTRGQQVTLSCSPISGHRSVSWYQQTPGQGLQFLFEYFSETQRNKGNFPGRFSGRQFSNSRSEMNVSTLELGDSALYLCASSLGDRTFEAFFGQGTRLTVV.

There are a few counts of this clonotype. The chain has TRBV7-3 and TRBJ2-2; tentative D call: TRBD2 (6 bases). V was shortened by 4 bases and J by 2 bases, with 11 bases between the two germline ends. Germline V gives CDR1 SGHTA, CDR2 FQGTGA. The CDR3 is made up of 15 amino acids. The CDR3 nucleotides are TGTGCCAGCAGCTCCCCGGGACTCAACACCGGGGAGCTGTTTTTT. Protein: CASSSPGLNTGELFF.

The chain combines TRBV27 with TRBJ1-1; D is ambiguous. Trimming stripped 7 bases from V and 2 bases from J, with 17 bases between. The CDR3 is made up of 15 amino acids. Germline loops: CDR1 MNHEY, CDR2 SMNVEV (reference sequence). Here the CDR3 reads CASTPLGPTNTEAFF. The CDR3 region has the DNA TGTGCCAGCACCCCCCTAGGGCCCACCAACACTGAAGCTTTCTTT.

At least ten counts were recorded for this clonotype. This chain uses TRBV12-3 or TRBV12-4 with TRBJ2-3; D gene unclear. Trimming left V 3 bases short and J 6 bases short, with 7 bases between. This CDR3 spans 12 amino acids. This CDR3 reads CASSFRRDTQYF. CDR3 DNA sequence: TGTGCCAGCAGTTTTCGAAGGGATACGCAGTATTTT.

Many counts were recorded for this clonotype. The rearrangement joins TRBV27 to TRBJ2-7, with D possibly TRBD1 on 6 matching bases. The V end lost 5 bases, the J end lost 3 bases, and 14 bases lay between the germline ends. CDR3 length equals 14 residues. The V gene's germline CDR1 is MNHEY and CDR2 SMNVEV (reference sequence). CDR3 protein: CASSPSDSLYEQYF. The DNA for the CDR3 is TGTGCCAGCAGTCCCTCGGACAGCCTCTACGAGCAGTACTTC.

This clonotype occurred a few times. This sequence joins TRBV7-9 and TRBJ2-1; tentatively, D is TRBD2 (7 bases). The CDR3 runs to 14 residues. Germline V gives CDR1 SEHNR, CDR2 FQNEAQ (reference sequence). Trimming left V 5 bases short and J 7 bases short, with 15 bases between. This CDR3 reads CASSRGGAENEQFF. DNA for the CDR3: TGTGCCAGCAGCCGCGGGGGCGCAGAAAATGAGCAGTTCTTC.

The genes are TRBV4-1 and TRBJ2-1; no clear D gene. This CDR3 spans 14 amino acids. Between the trimmed V and J ends, which lost 2 bases and 2 bases, there was a span of 7 bases. Looked up from germline, CDR1 is MGHRA and CDR2 is YSYEKL. The CDR3 spells CASSQLDTYNEQFF. CDR3 DNA sequence: TGCGCCAGCAGCCAACTAGACACCTACAATGAGCAGTTCTTC.

This sequence joins TRBV5-6 and TRBJ2-3, with 8 bases identical to TRBD1. Germline CDR1 SGHDT, CDR2 YYEEEE. CDR3 size: 15 residues. Trimming removed 5 bases from V and 2 bases from J; junction bases left unmatched: 7. CDR3 sequence reads: CASRVDREHTDTQYF. The CDR3 region has the DNA TGTGCCAGCAGAGTGGACAGGGAACACACAGATACGCAGTATTTT.

Only a few counts were recorded for this clonotype. Here the CDR3 reads CASSPSGGHEQYF. The CDR3, as DNA: TGTGCCAGCAGCCCAAGTGGGGGCCACGAGCAGTACTTC. The V gene is TRBV7-9, the J gene TRBJ2-7; tentatively, D is TRBD1 (6 bases). Germline loops: CDR1 SEHNR, CDR2 FQNEAQ (reference sequence). V was shortened by 5 bases and J by 5 bases, with 13 bases between the two germline ends. The CDR3 contains 13 residues.

The rearrangement links TRBV27 to TRBJ2-7; D gene ambiguous. The CDR3 is 12 amino acids. Germline lookup yields CDR1 MNHEY and CDR2 SMNVEV (reference sequence). Trimming left V 5 bases short and J 1 base short, with 6 bases between. The CDR3 sequence: CASSHNSYEQYF. The CDR3 DNA is TGTGCCAGCAGTCACAATTCCTACGAGCAGTACTTC.

The CDR3: CASSQDQAGDGNEQFF. The CDR3 coding sequence is TGCGCCAGCAGCCAAGATCAAGCGGGAGACGGGAATGAGCAGTTCTTC. The genes are TRBV4-3 and TRBJ2-1; 8 nucleotides agree with TRBD2. CDR1 and CDR2 (germline): LGHNA, YSLEER. With V trimmed by 0 bases and J by 7 bases, 8 bases remained unmatched. The CDR3 consists of 16 residues.